The sequence of this T cell receptor (beta chain) was determined in a study of T cell changes during pregnancy in multiple sclerosis (dated by TCRdb to about 2019). Study-level background: Changes in the T cell repertoire over the course of pregnancy were examined in this study in women with multiple sclerosis.

The library relied on the immunoSEQ multiplex PCR assay. TCRdb took over this immuneACCESS table, retaining in-frame rearrangements with V and J assigned. Such tables are incomplete; in checked studies, under half of the missing clones stem from an unresolved V gene, and the remainder is unexplained. In this sample the table shows some 87,000 clones, around 94% of which occur a single time. 0.21% of the sample rests with the top ten. As regards this clone: This clone's antigen is unknown. Base-call qualities are not available, and no considerably larger clone is one nucleotide away.

Based on the germline V gene (reference sequence), the CDR1 and CDR2 sequences are SEHNR and FQNEAQ. The CDR3 has 16 amino acids, counting the end cysteine and phenylalanine. Solely the CDR3 DNA is kept, with 48 bases framed from the first base. Relative to germline, V is missing 5 bases and J is missing 4 bases, with 5 bases of the junction outside any gene match. The sequence links TRBV7-9 to TRBJ2-7; 16 bases in the middle match TRBD2. The sample was CD4+ T cells from peripheral blood mononuclear cells, taken before pregnancy. The clonotype was recovered from a female donor with multiple sclerosis, enrolled in a pregnancy study. The CDR3 in this case is CASSPGLAGGLYEQYF. The nucleotides are TGTGCCAGCAGCCCGGGACTAGCGGGGGGGCTATACGAGCAGTACTTC.